A single sample is the source of the 27 T cell receptor beta chains below, sequenced in a study of T-cell memory formation after mild COVID-19. MiXCR, applied by TCRdb to the 5' RACE reads, yields one record per CDR3 protein. The table has 350,000 to 450,000 distinct CDR3 sequences, 20% seen once. The specimen sequenced was PBMCs or a T cell subset sorted from them (not recorded which). These receptor sequences come from an adult woman who had mild COVID-19 (a few samples of this study predate the infection). Cell type and time point are not known.

This chain connects TRBV19 to TRBJ1-1; D remains unclear. This CDR3 is built from 12 residues. Germline lookup yields CDR1 LNHDA and CDR2 SQIVND (reference sequence). The V end was cut by 10 bases, the J end by 4 bases, with 13 bases between. CDR3 coding DNA: TGTGCCACCCGTTTGTATGGCACTGAAGCTTTCTTT. Residues: CATRLYGTEAFF.

This sequence joins TRBV4-3 and TRBJ1-2; possibly TRBD1 for D (5 bases). V lost 4 bases, J lost 4 bases, and 19 bases lay in between. The CDR3 is 16 amino acids. Germline V lookup: CDR1 LGHNA, CDR2 YSLEER. CDR3 loop: CASSLLPGTESYGYTF. In DNA form, the CDR3 reads TGCGCCAGCAGCCTCCTCCCCGGGACGGAGTCCTATGGCTACACCTTC.

This clonotype occurred many times. The V and J genes are TRBV4-2 and TRBJ2-7; 10 bases match TRBD1. CDR1 is LGHNA, CDR2 YNFKEQ, per germline. CDR3 size: 16 residues. Unmatched junction bases numbered 13, after V lost 5 bases and J lost 6 bases. CDR3 DNA sequence: TGTGCCAGCAGCTCACGGGGTGGGACAGGGGAGGTCGAGCAGTACTTC. Residues: CASSSRGGTGEVEQYF.

This clonotype was observed a handful of times. This sequence joins TRBV3-1 and TRBJ2-6; D is uncertain. CDR1 is LGHDT and CDR2 is YNNKEL in the germline V gene (reference sequence). The length of the CDR3 is 17 residues. V was clipped by 1 base and J by 0 bases, with 10 bases between them. The CDR3 region is CASSQGRFYSGANVLTF. In DNA form, the CDR3 reads TGTGCCAGCAGCCAAGGGCGTTTTTACTCTGGGGCCAACGTCCTGACTTTC.

This sequence joins TRBV24-1 and TRBJ2-1; 8 bases map to TRBD1. Germline V CDR1 and CDR2: KGHDR, SFDVKD. This CDR3 comprises 16 residues. The V segment lost 3 bases and the J segment 6 bases; nucleotides outside the gene matches: 9. CDR3 sequence reads: CATSDRGQGTTNEQFF. CDR3 sequence (DNA): TGTGCCACCAGTGATAGAGGACAGGGCACCACCAATGAGCAGTTCTTC.

This clonotype was seen a handful of times. The CDR3, as DNA: TGTGCCAGCAGTCTAGAGGGGTCATGGCAGTTCTTC. Its translation is CASSLEGSWQFF. The genes are TRBV28 and TRBJ2-1; tentatively, D is TRBD1 or TRBD2 (5 bases each). Germline V gene data show CDR1 as MDHEN and CDR2 as SYDVKM. CDR3 length: 12 amino acids. V was clipped by 5 bases and J by 12 bases, with 14 bases between them.

This clonotype appeared many times. This chain joins TRBV7-3 and TRBJ1-2; 8 bases map to TRBD1. The CDR3 totals 16 residues. Germline V lookup: CDR1 SGHTA, CDR2 FQGTGA. Germline trimming cut 5 bases from V and 10 bases from J; bases unmatched to any gene: 18. The CDR3 nucleotides read TGTGCCAGCAGCCCCCCGACCCCAGGACAGGGCTCGGTCTACACCTTC. Its protein product is CASSPPTPGQGSVYTF.

This clonotype came up a few times. The J gene is TRBJ2-3, the V gene TRBV25-1; unclear D gene. Trimming took 6 bases from V and 7 from J, leaving 14 bases between them. Looked up from germline, CDR1 is MGHDK and CDR2 is SYGVNS. This CDR3 has 13 residues. The chain's CDR3 is CASSLLERHTQYF. CDR3 in DNA: TGTGCCAGCAGCCTTCTAGAACGCCATACGCAGTATTTT.

This clonotype has more than one count but fewer than ten. The chain has TRBV6-2 or TRBV6-3 and TRBJ2-7; weak D call: TRBD2 (6 bases). The CDR3 has 15 amino acids. The ends were cut back, 0 bases at V and 1 base at J, with 10 bases in the middle. Per germline, CDR1 MNHEY and CDR2 SVGEGT. The CDR3 DNA reads as TGTGCCAGCAGTTACTCCCGGGACTGGTCCTACGAGCAGTACTTC. This sequence encodes CASSYSRDWSYEQYF.

The gene calls are TRBV12-3 or TRBV12-4 and TRBJ1-1; D ambiguous. The germline V and J ends were trimmed by 3 bases and 7 bases, with 9 bases remaining between them. The CDR3 consists of 12 residues. In nucleotides, the CDR3 is TGTGCCAGCAGTTTGGGCATTTTTGAAGCTTTCTTT. This translates into CASSLGIFEAFF.

This clonotype was recorded a few times. V gene TRBV5-1 combines with J gene TRBJ2-5, with 8 nucleotides matching TRBD1. Germline CDR1 is SGHRS and CDR2 is YFSETQ. CDR3 size: 15 residues. Trimming took 5 bases from V and 2 from J; bases not matched to a gene: 8. The CDR3 coding sequence is TGCGCCAGCAGTTCTGGACAGGGAGTACAAGAGACCCAGTACTTC. It is translated as CASSSGQGVQETQYF. Using reference TRBV5-1 and TRBJ2-5 for the parts outside the CDR3, the full variable domain is KAGVTQTPRYLIKTRGQQVTLSCSPISGHRSVSWYQQTPGQGLQFLFEYFSETQRNKGNFPGRFSGRQFSNSRSEMNVSTLELGDSALYLCASSSGQGVQETQYFGPGTRLLVL.

This clonotype was counted only a few times. The chain joins TRBV5-1 to TRBJ2-4; the D is unclear. V lost 2 bases to trimming and J lost 0 bases, with 12 bases between them. Germline-derived CDR1 and CDR2 are SGHRS and YFSETQ. The CDR3 is 16 amino acids. The CDR3 sequence: CASSFDGILAKNIQYF. The DNA for the CDR3 is TGCGCCAGCAGCTTCGACGGAATACTAGCCAAAAACATTCAGTACTTC. Using reference TRBV5-1 and TRBJ2-4 for the parts outside the CDR3, the full variable domain is KAGVTQTPRYLIKTRGQQVTLSCSPISGHRSVSWYQQTPGQGLQFLFEYFSETQRNKGNFPGRFSGRQFSNSRSEMNVSTLELGDSALYLCASSFDGILAKNIQYFGAGTRLSVL.

The V and J genes are TRBV7-9 and TRBJ2-5, with TRBD1 matching 9 bases. Germline V CDR1 and CDR2: SEHNR, FQNEAQ (reference sequence). CDR3 length equals 17 residues. With V trimmed by 5 bases and J by 5 bases, 15 bases remained unmatched. This CDR3 is CASSRPSGTGLIETQYF. In nucleotides, the CDR3 is TGTGCCAGCAGCCGCCCCTCCGGGACAGGGTTAATTGAGACCCAGTACTTC.

In this sample, this clonotype turned up a few times. This sequence joins TRBV5-1 and TRBJ2-2, with TRBD2 as a possible D gene (6 bases). Between the trimmed V and J ends, which lost 4 bases and 8 bases, there was a span of 12 bases. In germline, CDR1 is SGHRS, CDR2 YFSETQ. This CDR3 has 13 residues. CDR3 DNA sequence: TGCGCCAGCAGCCTTCGCGGGGTTGGGGAGCTGTTTTTT. Translating gives CASSLRGVGELFF.

This clonotype was seen a few times. The V gene is TRBV15, the J gene TRBJ1-1; weak D call: TRBD1 (5 bases). Trimming took 0 bases from V and 4 from J, leaving 9 bases between them. The CDR3 has 14 amino acids. Germline CDR1 and CDR2: LNHNV and YYDKDF (reference sequence). CDR3 sequence: CATSRDRGATEAFF. The CDR3 DNA reads as TGTGCCACCAGCAGAGATCGGGGCGCCACTGAAGCTTTCTTT.

This clonotype was seen more than once but under ten times. The chain uses TRBV5-1 and TRBJ2-5, with TRBD1 identical over 9 bases. Germline V CDR1 and CDR2: SGHRS, YFSETQ. This CDR3 spans 16 amino acids. J gave up 5 bases and V 4 bases, and 12 bases lay outside the gene matches. The CDR3 reads CASSLQTGGVVETQYF. For the CDR3, the DNA is TGCGCCAGCAGCCTACAGACAGGGGGAGTCGTTGAGACCCAGTACTTC. Together with reference TRBV5-1 and TRBJ2-5, the CDR3 gives the full variable domain: KAGVTQTPRYLIKTRGQQVTLSCSPISGHRSVSWYQQTPGQGLQFLFEYFSETQRNKGNFPGRFSGRQFSNSRSEMNVSTLELGDSALYLCASSLQTGGVVETQYFGPGTRLLVL.

J is TRBJ2-1 and V is TRBV12-3 or TRBV12-4; 7 positions agree with TRBD2. The CDR3 sequence is 16 residues long. V gave up 2 bases and J gave up 0 bases; unmatched junction bases: 4. The CDR3 is CASSLREGRSYNEQFF. The CDR3 DNA sequence: TGTGCCAGCAGTTTAAGGGAGGGTCGCTCCTACAATGAGCAGTTCTTC.

This clonotype was seen more than once but under ten times. This rearrangement joins TRBV5-4 to TRBJ2-3, with D perhaps given as TRBD1 or TRBD2 (5 bases each). This CDR3 region has 16 residues. Per the germline V gene, CDR1 is SGHNT and CDR2 is YYREEE (reference sequence). V lost 3 bases, J lost 3 bases, and 17 bases lay in between. CDR3 protein: CASSSPGPAKTDTQYF. The CDR3 DNA reads as TGTGCCAGCAGCTCGCCGGGACCAGCGAAAACAGATACGCAGTATTTT.

Only a few counts were recorded for this clonotype. The chain is built from TRBV2 and TRBJ1-5; 9 bases map to TRBD1. V dropped 4 bases and J dropped 6; count of bases not matched to a gene: 4. Per the germline V gene, CDR1 is SNHLY and CDR2 is FYNNEI. This CDR3 is built from 14 residues. The CDR3 reads CASSVGQGSQPQHF. Here the CDR3 DNA reads TGTGCCAGCAGTGTAGGACAGGGGAGTCAGCCCCAGCATTTT. Using reference TRBV2 and TRBJ1-5 for the parts outside the CDR3, the full variable domain is EPEVTQTPSHQVTQMGQEVILRCVPISNHLYFYWYRQILGQKVEFLVSFYNNEISEKSEIFDDQFSVERPDGSNFTLKIRSTKLEDSAMYFCASSVGQGSQPQHFGDGTRLSIL.

This clonotype was seen more than once but under ten times. The V gene is TRBV7-2, the J gene TRBJ2-5; possibly TRBD2 for D (6 bases). CDR1 and CDR2 from the germline V gene are SGHTA and FQGNSA. CDR3 size: 14 residues. Trimming removed 5 bases at V and 5 bases at J, with 15 bases between. The CDR3 coding sequence is TGTGCCAGCAGCCAAAGCGGGCTTGGGGAGACCCAGTACTTC. It yields the protein CASSQSGLGETQYF.

This clonotype came up many times. This chain connects TRBV4-2 to TRBJ2-7, with TRBD2 matching 8 bases. From germline, CDR1 is LGHNA and CDR2 YNFKEQ. The length of the CDR3 is 18 residues. J lost 2 bases, V lost 0 bases, and 12 bases had no gene match. In DNA, the CDR3 is TGTGCCAGCAGCCAAGATCTGGGGAGCGGGGGACCTCCCTACGAGCAGTACTTC. It translates to CASSQDLGSGGPPYEQYF.

This clonotype has only a few counts. The chain uses TRBV2 and TRBJ2-7; D is perhaps TRBD1 or TRBD2 (6 bases each). The germline CDR1 and CDR2 sequences are SNHLY and FYNNEI. The CDR3 contains 14 residues. Trimming took 5 bases from V and 5 from J, leaving 16 bases between them. This chain's CDR3 is CASSLEGGQNEQYF. In DNA, the CDR3 is TGTGCCAGCAGTCTAGAGGGGGGCCAGAACGAGCAGTACTTC.

This clonotype was detected ten times or more. The rearrangement uses TRBV27 and TRBJ1-1; 7 bases agree with TRBD1. The length of the CDR3 is 13 residues. In germline, CDR1 is MNHEY, CDR2 SMNVEV (reference sequence). V lost 8 bases and J lost 4; bases outside the gene matches: 7. The CDR3 protein is CASSRQGGTEAFF. As DNA, the CDR3 is TGTGCCAGCTCGAGACAGGGCGGCACTGAAGCTTTCTTT.

This chain links TRBV6-6 with TRBJ2-1; 13 nucleotides match TRBD2. The CDR3 loop spans 19 amino acids. CDR1 is MNHNY, CDR2 SVGAGI, per germline (reference sequence). The V gene end was trimmed by 2 bases and the J gene end by 5 bases; junction bases not matched to a gene: 12. In nucleotides, the CDR3 is TGTGCCAGCAGTTACGCCACTAGCGGGAGGGCCGGGGTGGACAATGAGCAGTTCTTC. It translates to CASSYATSGRAGVDNEQFF.

This clonotype was counted only a few times. CDR3 coding DNA: TGCAGCGTTGAGGGAGGGGGGCGTGAGACCCAGTACTTC. This translates into CSVEGGGRETQYF. V is TRBV29-1 and J is TRBJ2-5, with D possibly being TRBD2 (7 bases). Germline V gene lookup returns CDR1 SQVTM and CDR2 ANQGSEA. The CDR3 runs 13 residues. Trimming cost V 3 bases and J 5 bases, with 13 bases left between them.

There are many counts of this clonotype. The chain has TRBV6-5 and TRBJ2-1; 7 bases are shared with TRBD2. The CDR3 is made up of 16 amino acids. Trimming cost V 5 bases and J 0 bases; bases outside gene matches: 7. CDR1 and CDR2 (germline): MNHEY, SVGAGI. CDR3 nucleotides: TGTGCCAGCAGTCGTGGACCGGGAGGCTCCTACAATGAGCAGTTCTTC. Its protein is CASSRGPGGSYNEQFF.

The genes are TRBV7-9 and TRBJ1-2, with D perhaps TRBD1 (5 bases). This CDR3 comprises 13 residues. V gave up 4 bases and J gave up 6 bases, with 12 bases separating them. The V gene's germline CDR1 is SEHNR and CDR2 FQNEAQ (reference sequence). This chain's CDR3 is CASSYPGHHGYTF. The DNA of the CDR3 is TGTGCCAGCAGCTACCCAGGGCATCATGGCTACACCTTC.